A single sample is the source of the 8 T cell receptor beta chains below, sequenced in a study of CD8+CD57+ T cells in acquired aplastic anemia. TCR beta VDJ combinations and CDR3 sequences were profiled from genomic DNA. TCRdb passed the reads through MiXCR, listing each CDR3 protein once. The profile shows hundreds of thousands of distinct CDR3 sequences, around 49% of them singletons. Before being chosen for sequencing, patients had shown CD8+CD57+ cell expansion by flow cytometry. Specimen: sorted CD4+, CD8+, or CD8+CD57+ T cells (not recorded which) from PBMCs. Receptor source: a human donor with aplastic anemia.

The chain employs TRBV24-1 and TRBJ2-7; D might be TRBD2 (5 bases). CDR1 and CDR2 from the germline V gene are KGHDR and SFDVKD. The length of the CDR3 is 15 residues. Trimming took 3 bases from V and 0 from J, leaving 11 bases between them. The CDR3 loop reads CATSDTRTDSYEQYF. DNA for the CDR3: TGTGCCACCAGTGATACCAGGACTGACTCCTACGAGCAGTACTTC.

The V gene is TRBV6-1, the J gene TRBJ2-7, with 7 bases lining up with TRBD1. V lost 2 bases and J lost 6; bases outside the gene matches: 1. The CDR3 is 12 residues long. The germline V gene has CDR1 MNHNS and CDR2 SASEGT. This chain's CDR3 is CASSETGVEQYV. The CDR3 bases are TGTGCCAGCAGTGAAACAGGGGTCGAGCAGTACGTC.

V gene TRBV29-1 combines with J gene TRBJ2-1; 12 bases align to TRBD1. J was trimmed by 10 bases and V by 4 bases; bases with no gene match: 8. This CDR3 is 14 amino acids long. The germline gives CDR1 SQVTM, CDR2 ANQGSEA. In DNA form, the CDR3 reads TGCAGCGTTGTCCGGGACAGGGGGCGGGGGGAGCAGTTCTTC. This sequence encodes CSVVRDRGRGEQFF.

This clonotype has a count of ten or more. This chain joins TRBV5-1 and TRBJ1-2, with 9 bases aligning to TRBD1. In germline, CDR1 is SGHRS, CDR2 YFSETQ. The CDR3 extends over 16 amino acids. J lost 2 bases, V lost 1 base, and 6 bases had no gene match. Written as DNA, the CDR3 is TGCGCCAGCAGCTTGCTCCCGGGACAGGGAAACTATGGCTACACCTTC. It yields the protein CASSLLPGQGNYGYTF.

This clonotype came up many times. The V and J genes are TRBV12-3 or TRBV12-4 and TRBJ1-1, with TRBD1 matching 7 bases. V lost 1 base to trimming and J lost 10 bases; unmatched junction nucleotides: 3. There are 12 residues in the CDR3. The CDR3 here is CASSLEAGGAFF. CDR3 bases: TGTGCCAGCAGTTTAGAGGCAGGGGGAGCTTTCTTT.

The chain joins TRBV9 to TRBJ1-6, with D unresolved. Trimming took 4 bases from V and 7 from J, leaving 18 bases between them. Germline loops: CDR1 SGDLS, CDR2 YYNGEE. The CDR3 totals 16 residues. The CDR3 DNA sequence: TGTGCCAGCAGCCAACCGGACGCCTTCGGGAATTCACCCCTCCACTTT. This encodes CASSQPDAFGNSPLHF.

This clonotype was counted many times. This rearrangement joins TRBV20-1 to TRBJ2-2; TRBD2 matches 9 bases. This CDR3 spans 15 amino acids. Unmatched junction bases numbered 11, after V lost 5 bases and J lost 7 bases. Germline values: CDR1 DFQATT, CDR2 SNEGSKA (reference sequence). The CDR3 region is CSAARGSGGNGELFF. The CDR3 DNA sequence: TGCAGTGCTGCCCGAGGTAGCGGGGGAAACGGGGAGCTGTTTTTT.

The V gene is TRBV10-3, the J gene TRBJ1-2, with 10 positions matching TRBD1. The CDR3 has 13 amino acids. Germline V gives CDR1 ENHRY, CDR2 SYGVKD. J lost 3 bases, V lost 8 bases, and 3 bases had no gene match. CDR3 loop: CAIGGTGDYGYTF. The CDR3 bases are TGTGCCATCGGCGGGACAGGGGACTATGGCTACACCTTC.